This T cell receptor beta chain was obtained from a study of shared clonotypes between healthy human individuals. The table came from immunoSEQ multiplex PCR; TCRdb's copy has only in-frame clones and leaves some out. This sample has under 1 million clones, with approximately 92% found just once. Naive-designated CD8 cells lacked CD45RO, were positively enriched for CCR7, and omitted terminally differentiated effector memory CD45RA+ cells. The CDR3 extends over 12 amino acids. From germline, CDR1 is SGHKS and CDR2 YYEKEE (reference sequence). V lost 6 bases to trimming and J lost 2 bases, with 8 bases between them.

The V call is TRBV5-5, the J call TRBJ1-1; possibly TRBD1 for D (6 bases). The sequencing input was naive CD8+ T cells sorted from blood. The clonotype comes from a man aged 25 to 40 in good health. The CDR3 region has the DNA TGTGCCAGCACGGGGGCCAACACTGAAGCTTTCTTT. Translated, it gives CASTGANTEAFF.